This T cell receptor (beta chain) originates from a study of T-cell memory formation after mild COVID-19. J was trimmed by 2 bases and V by 0 bases; bases with no gene match: 10. The CDR3 loop spans 18 amino acids. Germline V gene data show CDR1 as MNHEY and CDR2 as SVGAGI. TCRdb used MiXCR to reprocess the 5' RACE reads, holding one entry per CDR3 protein. Among about 250,000 distinct CDR3 sequences listed, 15% to 20% were seen once. The table lists this clonotype with a few counts. This clonotype originated in a man aged 18 to 35 who had mild COVID-19 (a few samples of this study predate the infection). Cell type and time point are not known. This sequence joins TRBV6-5 and TRBJ2-7, with TRBD2 identical over 10 bases. Sequencing input: PBMCs or a T cell subset sorted from them (not recorded which). The CDR3 is CASSYSLAGGLPAYEQYF. Written as DNA, the CDR3 is TGTGCCAGCAGTTACTCGTTAGCGGGGGGACTACCAGCCTACGAGCAGTACTTC.